This T cell receptor (beta chain) derives from a study of cytotoxic CD8 clonotypes in ibrutinib-treated CLL (dated by TCRdb to the early 2020s). Broadly, across the study: In this cohort, some 16 patients were treatment-naive and more than 9 were relapsed/refractory, while 17 to 18 had unmutated IGHV. Responses were partial in 25 or so patients and complete in 2; after median 68 months follow-up, around 15 stayed in remission and some twelve progressed. The response samples were drawn at a median of roughly twelve months into treatment, with a range of about 6 to 36 months. An average of around 260,000 productive templates and tens of thousands of productive rearrangements was obtained per sample. Longitudinal samples were available for about 30% of the 86 trial participants. Cryopreserved peripheral blood mononuclear cells were obtained prior to treatment, at the time of response, and at either disease progression or sustained remission. Patients were still on ibrutinib when every remission and progressive disease sample was collected.

On a MiSeq, deep resolution sequencing aimed for a depth between 1 in 1 million and 1 in 200,000 T cells, with each clonotype covered approximately 9.2x on average. TCR beta libraries were generated with the immunoSEQ hsTCRB Kit. Per the source publication's procedure: The data were analyzed with ImmunoSEQ Analyzer and ImmunoSEQ Data Assistant, and V, D and J gene assignments followed IMGT definitions. Clonality, which ranges from 0 to 1, was calculated as one minus the normalized Shannon entropy of productive rearrangement frequencies. Public clonotype analysis was restricted to overrepresented clonotypes comprising at least 0.05% of each patient's repertoire. Repertoires from about a dozen age-matched healthy donors in immuneACCESS were used as clonality controls. In TCRdb, the immuneACCESS table is reduced to in-frame sequences with V and J assigned. These tables do not hold every clone; where another copy was compared, an unresolved V gene accounts for under half, and the others remain unexplained. The D gene and trimming were derived from the DNA, and the V and J assignments and clone size from that table. This sample holds under 200,000 clones; about 80% were observed only once. In total, the top ten clones hold 4.6% of the sample.

The CDR1 and CDR2 encoded by the germline V gene are SGHVS and FQNEAQ. The CDR3 runs 14 amino acids, cysteine and phenylalanine included. The sequence is cut down to CDR3 DNA, 42 bases in frame from base 1. Cut back by 2 bases and 5 bases, the V and J ends lie 12 bases apart. This specimen's time point label, per the study, means: around 25 months on ibrutinib. Roughly 1.8 micrograms of genomic DNA were extracted from cryopreserved PBMCs for TCR beta library preparation. Longitudinal blood samples from CLL patients on ibrutinib monotherapy underwent high-throughput TCR beta sequencing. Patients were enrolled in a phase 2 open-label single-center ibrutinib monotherapy trial. As to this clone: Its target antigen remains unknown. Base qualities are not at hand, and no much larger clone is one base apart.

Overall study outcomes, separate from this receptor: Lymph node repertoires were not examined, and the timing of sampling was not matched between patients in sustained remission and those whose disease progressed. An increase in clonality was observed at ibrutinib response, with clonality remaining stable during sustained remission and falling back toward baseline at progression. Public clonotypes were rare and either shrank or stayed stable during treatment, and the rise in clonality at ibrutinib response reflected expansion of private clonotypes. Baseline clonality was found to be higher than that of age-matched healthy donors and was strongly correlated with circulating CD8+ T-cell counts.

The TCR comes from a human donor with chronic lymphocytic leukemia. Sequenced here: PBMCs, sampled after 24 months of ibrutinib treatment. The chain employs TRBV7-8 and TRBJ1-1; a tentative D call is TRBD1 (5 bases match). The CDR3 sequence is CASSLSAGSTEAFF. The DNA is TGTGCCAGCAGCTTATCGGCAGGGAGTACTGAAGCTTTCTTT.